This is a list of T cell receptor beta chains from one sample in a study of identical twins. Each CDR3 protein is one row after TCRdb ran MiXCR on the 5' RACE reads. Of 420,000 or so distinct CDR3 sequences listed, 18% are singletons. Sequenced material: naive T cells sorted from blood. The receptors stem from a man between 45 and 60 years old in good health. Each CDR3 is given with its conserved first and last residue. D genes are given only for firm matches. Where a row states a size, it is once, few, many or the class of an expanded clone; other rows omit it.

few | TRBJ1-6 | . | TRBV20-1 | TGCAGTGCTAGAGATGGGCCGGGTCTTAATTCACCCCTCCACTTT | CSARDGPGLNSPLHF
many | TRBJ2-7 | . | TRBV20-1 | TGCAGTGCTAGGATCTTGGGGTCCTCCTACGAGCAGTACTTC | CSARILGSSYEQYF
. | TRBJ2-3 | TRBD2 | TRBV4-3 | TGCGCCAGCAGCCAGATGCGGGGGGTCGGCGGGGCGCAGTATTTT | CASSQMRGVGGAQYF
. | TRBJ1-1 | . | TRBV27 | TGTGCCAGCAGTTCACCGGTCTCTGAAGCTTTCTTT | CASSSPVSEAFF
few | TRBJ2-1 | . | TRBV29-1 | TGCAGCGTAAACGGGGGTCCCTACAATGAGCAGTTCTTC | CSVNGGPYNEQFF
few | TRBJ2-4 | . | TRBV11-2 | TGTGCCAGCAGCTTACCATCCTCTCCCGGGACCGCTAAAAACATTCAGTACTTC | CASSLPSSPGTAKNIQYF
few | TRBJ2-6 | . | TRBV6-5 | TGTGCCAGCAGTTACGGTTCGGTCTCTGGGGCCAACGTCCTGACTTTC | CASSYGSVSGANVLTF
many | TRBJ2-7 | . | TRBV4-1 | TGCGCCAGCAGCCAGGGGCCAGAGCTCGGGTACGAGCAGTACTTC | CASSQGPELGYEQYF
many | TRBJ1-3 | TRBD1 | TRBV28 | TGTGCCAGCAGGGGACAGGGACCGGCCGGAAACACCATATATTTT | CASRGQGPAGNTIYF
few | TRBJ2-2 | TRBD1 | TRBV7-3 | TGTGCCAGCAGCTTAACGCTCGGGACAGGGAGCGGGGAGCTGTTTTTT | CASSLTLGTGSGELFF
few | TRBJ2-3 | TRBD2 | TRBV20-1 | TGCAGTGCTAGTCCGGCTAGCGGGGTCAGCACAGATACGCAGTATTTT | CSASPASGVSTDTQYF
. | TRBJ1-1 | . | TRBV29-1 | TGCAGCGTTGAAAAAACGGTTAACACTGAAGCTTTCTTT | CSVEKTVNTEAFF
many | TRBJ1-6 | TRBD1 | TRBV30 | TGTGCCTGGAGTCTGGCCGGGACAGGACTCTCTTCGCCCCTCCACTTT | CAWSLAGTGLSSPLHF
. | TRBJ1-3 | . | TRBV7-8 | TGTGCCAGCAGCGTGCCACGGGGCCACTCCTCTGGAAACACCATATATTTT | CASSVPRGHSSGNTIYF
. | TRBJ2-3 | . | TRBV5-1 | TGCGCCAGCAGCTTGCACTGGGCGCTAAGCACAGATACGCAGTATTTT | CASSLHWALSTDTQYF
many | TRBJ2-5 | TRBD1 | TRBV10-3 | TGTGCCATCAAACAGGGGGAGACCCAGTACTTC | CAIKQGETQYF
. | TRBJ2-1 | . | TRBV11-1 | TGTGCCAGCAGCTTAGGGGGATCGAGGGTAGGAGGCTACAATGAGCAGTTCTTC | CASSLGGSRVGGYNEQFF
few | TRBJ1-1 | TRBD1 | TRBV12-3/TRBV12-4 | TGTGCCAGCAGGGGGACAGGGATTAGCCCTGAAGCTTTCTTT | CASRGTGISPEAFF
many | TRBJ1-2 | TRBD1 | TRBV20-1 | TGCAGTGCTAGAGACCTACCAAAGGACAGGCACAACAATGGCTACACCTTC | CSARDLPKDRHNNGYTF
. | TRBJ2-1 | . | TRBV2 | TGTGCCAGCAGTGAATGGACACAGTTCTTC | CASSEWTQFF
many | TRBJ2-7 | . | TRBV6-2/TRBV6-3 | TGTGCCAGCAGCCGGTCGGGCCAGACCCCTCGCGAGCAGTACTTC | CASSRSGQTPREQYF
many | TRBJ2-3 | TRBD1 | TRBV5-1 | TGCGCCAGCAGCTTACCACAGGGGGTTAGCACAGATACGCAGTATTTT | CASSLPQGVSTDTQYF
. | TRBJ2-2 | TRBD2 | TRBV5-6 | TGTGCCACCTACCGAGCGGGGGGTAGAACAACCGGGGAGCTGTTTTTT | CATYRAGGRTTGELFF
few | TRBJ1-6 | . | TRBV10-3 | TGTGCCATCAGTGAATTCGGGGCTTCCAATAATTCACCCCTCCACTTT | CAISEFGASNNSPLHF
many | TRBJ2-2 | . | TRBV7-3 | TGTGCCAGCAGCCTCCAGGGAACTTTCGGGGAGCTGTTTTTT | CASSLQGTFGELFF
. | TRBJ2-7 | TRBD2 | TRBV7-2 | TGTGCCAGCAGCTTACTGAGCGGGAGGGCCTCTGACGAGCAGTACTTC | CASSLLSGRASDEQYF
many | TRBJ2-7 | TRBD1 | TRBV5-1 | TGCGCCAGCGGGATTTCGACAGGGACCTACGAGCAGTACTTC | CASGISTGTYEQYF
many | TRBJ2-5 | TRBD1 | TRBV20-1 | TGCAGTGCTACCCAGGGGGCGCGGAGTATGACCCAGTACTTC | CSATQGARSMTQYF
many | TRBJ2-2 | . | TRBV3-1 | TGTGCCAGCAGCCAAGGGTTCTCCGGGGAGCTGTTTTTT | CASSQGFSGELFF
many | TRBJ2-1 | TRBD2 | TRBV15 | TGTGCCACCAGCAGAGACACCGGACTAGCGGGGGGGCCGGGCATTTACAATGAGCAGTTCTTC | CATSRDTGLAGGPGIYNEQFF
many | TRBJ2-2 | . | TRBV6-1 | TGTGCCAGCAGTCAGAGTCTTGGGCGAACCGGGGAGCTGTTTTTT | CASSQSLGRTGELFF
. | TRBJ2-1 | TRBD1 | TRBV24-1 | TGTGCCACCAGTGATTCGGACAGGGGTTTTAGGAATGAGCAGTTCTTC | CATSDSDRGFRNEQFF
few | TRBJ2-3 | . | TRBV9 | TGTGCCAGCAGCGTAGGTAATACAGGGGATACGCAGTATTTT | CASSVGNTGDTQYF
many | TRBJ1-3 | . | TRBV6-5 | TGTGCCAGCAGTTACAGGGTTGGTGGAAACACCATATATTTT | CASSYRVGGNTIYF
few | TRBJ2-4 | TRBD1 | TRBV5-1 | TGCGCCAGCAGCGAAACAGGGGGGAAAAACATTCAGTACTTC | CASSETGGKNIQYF
. | TRBJ1-5 | . | TRBV20-1 | TGCAGTGCTAGAGATAGTTCAGGGGTCAGTAGCAATCAGCCCCAGCATTTT | CSARDSSGVSSNQPQHF
many | TRBJ1-1 | . | TRBV6-1 | TGTGCCAGCAGTCGGCTTGGATCCACTGAAGCTTTCTTT | CASSRLGSTEAFF
few | TRBJ2-1 | . | TRBV25-1 | TGTGCCAGCAGGGAGGGGGGGCGCGGCTCCTACAATGAGCAGTTCTTC | CASREGGRGSYNEQFF
few | TRBJ2-1 | . | TRBV10-3 | TGTGCCATCAGTGAGTCGGTGGACGGTGAGCAGTTCTTC | CAISESVDGEQFF
many | TRBJ1-6 | TRBD1 | TRBV28 | TGTGCCAGCAGTCTTCGACAGGGGTCCTCCTATAATTCACCCCTCCACTTT | CASSLRQGSSYNSPLHF
many | TRBJ2-5 | TRBD1 | TRBV4-3 | TGCGCCAGCAGCCAAGACAGGGGGCCGTGGGAGACCCAGTACTTC | CASSQDRGPWETQYF
few | TRBJ2-7 | TRBD2 | TRBV19 | TGTGCCAGTAGTACCCTCTGGGGGGGCTCCTACGAGCAGTACTTC | CASSTLWGGSYEQYF
many | TRBJ2-7 | . | TRBV20-1 | TGCAGTGCTAGCCACCCCGTTCGTAACGAGCAGTACTTC | CSASHPVRNEQYF
few | TRBJ2-3 | . | TRBV5-4 | TGTGCCAGCAGCTCCTCGGGAGCAGGTGATACGCAGTATTTT | CASSSSGAGDTQYF
many | TRBJ1-5 | TRBD1 | TRBV5-1 | TGCGCCAGCAGCCCACAGGGGCAAGGTCAGCCCCAGCATTTT | CASSPQGQGQPQHF
. | TRBJ2-6 | TRBD1 | TRBV4-2 | TGTGCCAGCAGCCGAGAGGACAGGGCCGGGGCCAACGTCCTGACTTTC | CASSREDRAGANVLTF
. | TRBJ2-2 | TRBD1 | TRBV6-5 | TGTGCCAGCAGTTACTGGGACAGCACCGGGGAGCTGTTTTTT | CASSYWDSTGELFF
many | TRBJ1-5 | TRBD1 | TRBV5-1 | TGCGCCAGCAGCTTGGGGACAGGGGCGGATCAGCCCCAGCATTTT | CASSLGTGADQPQHF